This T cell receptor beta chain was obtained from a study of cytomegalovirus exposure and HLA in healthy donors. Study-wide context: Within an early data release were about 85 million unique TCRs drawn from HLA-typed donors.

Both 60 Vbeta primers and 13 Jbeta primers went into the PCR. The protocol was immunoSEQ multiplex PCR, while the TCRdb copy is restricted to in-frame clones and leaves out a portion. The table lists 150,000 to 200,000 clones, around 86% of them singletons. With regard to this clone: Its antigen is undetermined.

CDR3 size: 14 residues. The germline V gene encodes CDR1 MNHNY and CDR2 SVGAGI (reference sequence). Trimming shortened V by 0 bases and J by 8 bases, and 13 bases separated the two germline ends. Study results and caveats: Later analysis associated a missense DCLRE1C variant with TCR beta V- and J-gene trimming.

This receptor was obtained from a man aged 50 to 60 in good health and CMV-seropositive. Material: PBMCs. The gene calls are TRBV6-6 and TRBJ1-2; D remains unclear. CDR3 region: CASSYSGGPTGYTF. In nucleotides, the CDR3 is TGTGCCAGCAGTTACTCCGGAGGCCCCACCGGCTACACCTTC.